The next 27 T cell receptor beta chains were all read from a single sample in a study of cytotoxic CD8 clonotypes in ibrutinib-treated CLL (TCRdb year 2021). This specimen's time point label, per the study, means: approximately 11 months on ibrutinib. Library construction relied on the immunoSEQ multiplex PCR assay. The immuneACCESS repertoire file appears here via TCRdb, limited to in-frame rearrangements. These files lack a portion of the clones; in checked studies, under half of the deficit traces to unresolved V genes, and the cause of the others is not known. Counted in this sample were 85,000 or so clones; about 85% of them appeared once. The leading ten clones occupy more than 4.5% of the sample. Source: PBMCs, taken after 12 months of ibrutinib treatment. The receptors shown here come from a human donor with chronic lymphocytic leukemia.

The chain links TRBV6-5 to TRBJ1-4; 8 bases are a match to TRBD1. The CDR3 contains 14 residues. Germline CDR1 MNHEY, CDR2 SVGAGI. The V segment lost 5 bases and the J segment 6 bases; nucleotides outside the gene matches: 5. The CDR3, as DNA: TGTGCCAGCAGTCTAGGACAGGGTGATGAAAAACTGTTTTTT. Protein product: CASSLGQGDEKLFF.

In DNA, the CDR3 is TGTGCCAGCAGCTTGGTTCCGCCGGGGGGAAACACCATATATTTT. Translation: CASSLVPPGGNTIYF. The gene calls are TRBV7-9 and TRBJ1-3; D ambiguous. The V gene's germline CDR1 is SEHNR and CDR2 FQNEAQ (reference sequence). This CDR3 contains 15 residues. V lost 3 bases and J lost 4, with 13 bases in between.

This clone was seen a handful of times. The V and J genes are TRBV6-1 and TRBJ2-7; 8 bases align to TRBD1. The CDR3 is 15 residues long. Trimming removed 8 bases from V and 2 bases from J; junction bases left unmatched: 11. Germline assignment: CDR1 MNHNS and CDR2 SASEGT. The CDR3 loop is CASPPVQGAPYEQYF. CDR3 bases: TGTGCCAGCCCCCCCGTGCAGGGGGCCCCCTACGAGCAGTACTTC.

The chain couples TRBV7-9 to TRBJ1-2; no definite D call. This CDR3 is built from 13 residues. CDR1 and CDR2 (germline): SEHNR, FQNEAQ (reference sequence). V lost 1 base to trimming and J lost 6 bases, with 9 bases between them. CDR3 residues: CASSLDQEDGYTF. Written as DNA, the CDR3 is TGTGCCAGCAGCTTAGACCAGGAGGATGGCTACACCTTC.

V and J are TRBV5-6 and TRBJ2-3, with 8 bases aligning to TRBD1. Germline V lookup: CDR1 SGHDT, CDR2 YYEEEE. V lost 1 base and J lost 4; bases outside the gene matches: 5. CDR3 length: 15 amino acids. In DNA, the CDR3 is TGTGCCAGCAGCTTGCGGCAGGGGGCAGCAGATACGCAGTATTTT. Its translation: CASSLRQGAADTQYF.

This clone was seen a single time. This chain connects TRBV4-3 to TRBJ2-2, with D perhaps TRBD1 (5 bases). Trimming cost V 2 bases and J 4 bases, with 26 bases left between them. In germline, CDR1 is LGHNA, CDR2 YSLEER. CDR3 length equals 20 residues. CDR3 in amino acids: CASSQPVWASNERGTGELFF. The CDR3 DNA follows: TGCGCCAGCAGCCAACCTGTGTGGGCGTCGAACGAAAGGGGCACCGGGGAGCTGTTTTTT.

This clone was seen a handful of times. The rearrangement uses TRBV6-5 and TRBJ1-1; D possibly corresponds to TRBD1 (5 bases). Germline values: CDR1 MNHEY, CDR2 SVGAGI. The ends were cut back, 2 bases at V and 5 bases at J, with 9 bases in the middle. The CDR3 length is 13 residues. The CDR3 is CASSYPGGTEAFF. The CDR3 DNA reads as TGTGCCAGCAGTTACCCGGGGGGGACTGAAGCTTTCTTT.

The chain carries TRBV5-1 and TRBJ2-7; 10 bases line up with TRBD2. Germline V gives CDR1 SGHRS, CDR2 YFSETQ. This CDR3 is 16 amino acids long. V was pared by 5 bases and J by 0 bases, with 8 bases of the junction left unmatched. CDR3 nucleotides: TGCGCCAGCAGGGCTAGCGGGGGCCGAAGCTCCTACGAGCAGTACTTC. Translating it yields CASRASGGRSSYEQYF.

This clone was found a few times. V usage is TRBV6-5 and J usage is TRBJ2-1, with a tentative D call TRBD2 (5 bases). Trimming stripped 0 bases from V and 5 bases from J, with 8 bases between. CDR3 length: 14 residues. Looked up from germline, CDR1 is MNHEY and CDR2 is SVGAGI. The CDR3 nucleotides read TGTGCCAGCAGTTACTCGTACGGGGACAATGAGCAGTTCTTC. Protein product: CASSYSYGDNEQFF.

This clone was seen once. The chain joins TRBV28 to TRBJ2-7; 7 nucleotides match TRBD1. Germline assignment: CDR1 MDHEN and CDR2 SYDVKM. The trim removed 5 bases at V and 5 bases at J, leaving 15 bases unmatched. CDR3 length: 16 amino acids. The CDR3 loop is CASSLPGGRTSDEQYF. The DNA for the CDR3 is TGTGCCAGCAGTCTCCCAGGGGGTAGGACCTCTGACGAGCAGTACTTC.

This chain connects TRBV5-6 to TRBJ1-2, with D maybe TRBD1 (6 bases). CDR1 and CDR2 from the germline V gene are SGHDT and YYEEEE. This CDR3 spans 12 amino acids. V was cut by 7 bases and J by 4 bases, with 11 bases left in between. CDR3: CASGQTSYGYTF. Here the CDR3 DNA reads TGTGCCAGCGGACAGACTAGCTATGGCTACACCTTC.

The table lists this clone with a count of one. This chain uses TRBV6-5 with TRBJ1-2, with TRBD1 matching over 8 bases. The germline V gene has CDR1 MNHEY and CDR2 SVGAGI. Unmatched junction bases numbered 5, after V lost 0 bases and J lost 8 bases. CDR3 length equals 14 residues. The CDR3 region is CASSYSGQGGGYTF. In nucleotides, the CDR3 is TGTGCCAGCAGTTACTCCGGACAGGGAGGAGGCTACACCTTC.

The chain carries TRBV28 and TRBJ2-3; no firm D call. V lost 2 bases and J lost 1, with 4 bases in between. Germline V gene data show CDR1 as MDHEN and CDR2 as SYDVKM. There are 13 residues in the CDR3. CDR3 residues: CASSLVGTDTQYF. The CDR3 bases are TGTGCCAGCAGTTTAGTGGGCACAGATACGCAGTATTTT.

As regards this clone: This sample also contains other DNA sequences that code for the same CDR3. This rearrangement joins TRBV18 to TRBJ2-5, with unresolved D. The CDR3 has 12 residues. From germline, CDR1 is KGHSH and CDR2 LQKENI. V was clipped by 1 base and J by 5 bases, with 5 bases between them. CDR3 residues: CASSPLGETQYF. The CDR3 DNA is TGTGCCAGCTCACCACTTGGGGAGACCCAGTACTTC. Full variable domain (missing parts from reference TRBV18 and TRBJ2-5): NAGVMQNPRHLVRRRGQEARLRCSPMKGHSHVYWYRQLPEEGLKFMVYLQKENIIDESGMPKERFSAEFPKEGPSILRIQQVVRGDSAAYFCASSPLGETQYFGPGTRLLVL.

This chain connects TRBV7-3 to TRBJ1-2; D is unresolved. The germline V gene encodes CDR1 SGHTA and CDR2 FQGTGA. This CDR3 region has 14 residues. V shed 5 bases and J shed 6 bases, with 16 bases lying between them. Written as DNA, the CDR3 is TGTGCCAGCAGCCTGGTTGGATCCAGCGATGGCTACACCTTC. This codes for CASSLVGSSDGYTF.

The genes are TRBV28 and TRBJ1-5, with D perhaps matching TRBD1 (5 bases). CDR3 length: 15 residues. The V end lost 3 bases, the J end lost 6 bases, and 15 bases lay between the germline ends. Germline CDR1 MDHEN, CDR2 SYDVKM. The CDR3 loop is CASSLRGVSGQPQHF. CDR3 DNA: TGTGCCAGCAGTTTGAGGGGTGTTTCGGGTCAGCCCCAGCATTTT. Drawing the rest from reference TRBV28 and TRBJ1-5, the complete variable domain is DVKVTQSSRYLVKRTGEKVFLECVQDMDHENMFWYRQDPGLGLRLIYFSYDVKMKEKGDIPEGYSVSREKKERFSLILESASTNQTSMYLCASSLRGVSGQPQHFGDGTRLSIL.

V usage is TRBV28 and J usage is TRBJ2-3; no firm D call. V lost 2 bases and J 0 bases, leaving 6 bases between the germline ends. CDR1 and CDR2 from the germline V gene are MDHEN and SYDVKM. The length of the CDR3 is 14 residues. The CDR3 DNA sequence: TGTGCCAGCAGTTTAAGTCAGAGCACAGATACGCAGTATTTT. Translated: CASSLSQSTDTQYF.

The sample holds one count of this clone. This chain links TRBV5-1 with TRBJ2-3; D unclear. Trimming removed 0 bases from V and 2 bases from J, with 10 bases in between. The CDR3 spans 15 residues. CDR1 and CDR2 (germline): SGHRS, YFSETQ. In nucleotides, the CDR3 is TGCGCCAGCAGCTTGGGGCTAGTCCCCACAGATACGCAGTATTTT. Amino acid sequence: CASSLGLVPTDTQYF.

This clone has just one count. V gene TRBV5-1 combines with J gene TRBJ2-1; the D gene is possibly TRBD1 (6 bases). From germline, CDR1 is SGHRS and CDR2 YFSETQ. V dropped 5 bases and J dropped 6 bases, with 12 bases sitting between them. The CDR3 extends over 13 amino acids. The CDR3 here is CASRDSIPNEQFF. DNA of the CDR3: TGCGCCAGCAGGGACAGCATTCCCAATGAGCAGTTCTTC.

CDR3: CASSGGTPAGQYEQYF. CDR3 coding DNA: TGTGCCAGCAGTGGGGGGACTCCCGCGGGGCAATACGAGCAGTACTTC. The chain carries TRBV28 and TRBJ2-7, with D possibly matching TRBD2 (6 bases). There are 16 residues in the CDR3. The V end lost 5 bases, the J end lost 4 bases, and 21 bases lay between the germline ends. Germline values: CDR1 MDHEN, CDR2 SYDVKM.

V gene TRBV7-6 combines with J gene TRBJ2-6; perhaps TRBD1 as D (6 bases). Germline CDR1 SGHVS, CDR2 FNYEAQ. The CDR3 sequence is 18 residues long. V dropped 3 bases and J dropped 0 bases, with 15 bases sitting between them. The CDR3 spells CASSFDGQGRSGANVLTF. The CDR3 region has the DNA TGTGCCAGCAGCTTTGACGGGCAGGGGCGCTCTGGGGCCAACGTCCTGACTTTC. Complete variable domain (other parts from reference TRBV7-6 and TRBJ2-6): GAGVSQSPRYKVTKRGQDVALRCDPISGHVSLYWYRQALGQGPEFLTYFNYEAQQDKSGLPNDRFSAERPEGSISTLTIQRTEQRDSAMYRCASSFDGQGRSGANVLTFGAGSRLTVL.

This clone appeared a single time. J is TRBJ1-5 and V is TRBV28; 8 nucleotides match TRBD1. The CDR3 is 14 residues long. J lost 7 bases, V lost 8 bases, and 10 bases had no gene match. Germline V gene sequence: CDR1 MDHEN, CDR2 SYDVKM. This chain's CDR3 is CASLTGADGQPQHF. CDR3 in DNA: TGTGCCAGCCTGACAGGGGCGGATGGACAGCCCCAGCATTTT.

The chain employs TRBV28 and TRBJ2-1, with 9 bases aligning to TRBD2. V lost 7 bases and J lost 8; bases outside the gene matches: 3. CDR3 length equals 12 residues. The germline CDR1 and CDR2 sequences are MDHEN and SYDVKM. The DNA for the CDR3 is TGTGCCAGCACTAGCGGGGTGGATGAGCAGTTCTTC. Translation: CASTSGVDEQFF.

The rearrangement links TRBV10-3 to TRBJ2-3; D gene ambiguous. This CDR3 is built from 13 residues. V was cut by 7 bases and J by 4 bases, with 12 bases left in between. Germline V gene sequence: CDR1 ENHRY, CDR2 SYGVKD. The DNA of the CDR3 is TGTGCCATCACCCCGGGCAACCCAGATACGCAGTATTTT. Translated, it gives CAITPGNPDTQYF.

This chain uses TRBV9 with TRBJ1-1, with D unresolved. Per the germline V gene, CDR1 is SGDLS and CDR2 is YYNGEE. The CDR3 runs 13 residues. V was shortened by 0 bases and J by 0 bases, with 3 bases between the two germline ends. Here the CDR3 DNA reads TGTGCCAGCAGCGTAGCCCTGAACACTGAAGCTTTCTTT. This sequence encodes CASSVALNTEAFF. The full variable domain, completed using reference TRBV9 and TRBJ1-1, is DSGVTQTPKHLITATGQRVTLRCSPRSGDLSVYWYQQSLDQGLQFLIQYYNGEERAKGNILERFSAQQFPDLHSELNLSSLELGDSALYFCASSVALNTEAFFGQGTRLTVV.

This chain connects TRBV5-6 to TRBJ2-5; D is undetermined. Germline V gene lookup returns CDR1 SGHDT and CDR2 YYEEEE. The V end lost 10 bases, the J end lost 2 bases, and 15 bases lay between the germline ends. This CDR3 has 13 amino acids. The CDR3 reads CASLAWQQETQYF. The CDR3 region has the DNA TGTGCCTCCCTCGCCTGGCAGCAAGAGACCCAGTACTTC.

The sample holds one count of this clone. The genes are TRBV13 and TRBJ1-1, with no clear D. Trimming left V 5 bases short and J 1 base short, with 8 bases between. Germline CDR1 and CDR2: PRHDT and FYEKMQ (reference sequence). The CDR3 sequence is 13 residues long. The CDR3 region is CASSAPQNTEAFF. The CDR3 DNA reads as TGTGCCAGCAGCGCCCCCCAGAACACTGAAGCTTTCTTT.